This passage covers 17 T cell receptor beta chains from one sample sequenced in a study of T cell clonality in common variable immunodeficiency. Assay: immunoSEQ multiplex PCR; the TCRdb copy retains only in-frame clones and omits some. The sample includes 40,000 to 45,000 clones, none of them occurring once. Sequences were obtained from peripheral blood mononuclear cells. Every receptor here comes from a person aged 18 to 70 in good health.

The sample holds many counts of this clone. The read falls 3 residues short of the CDR3 end, and the missing part is taken from the germline J gene. The chain uses TRBV20-1 and TRBJ2-3, with 9 bases identical to TRBD2. Germline V gene data show CDR1 as DFQATT and CDR2 as SNEGSKA (reference sequence). The junction had 6 bases not matched to a gene; V was cut back by 1 base and J by 7 bases. CDR3 size: 14 residues. The CDR3 loop reads CSARVEREANTQYF. CDR3 bases read: TGCAGTGCTAGAGTGGAGCGGGAGGCAAATACG.

This clone was seen ten or more times. CDR3 bases read: TGTGCCAGCAGCTTTTCTAACGGCGAG. As protein: CASSFSNGE. The whole CDR3 region reads CASSFSNGEQYF. This sequence joins TRBV5-6 and TRBJ2-7; no clear D. The observed sequence ends 3 residues before the CDR3 terminus, with the missing tail filled in from the germline J gene. The CDR3 length is 12 residues. The germline V gene encodes CDR1 SGHDT and CDR2 YYEEEE. The ends were cut back, 2 bases at V and 6 bases at J, with 9 bases in the middle. Supplemented by reference TRBV5-6 and TRBJ2-7, the full variable domain reads DAGVTQSPTHLIKTRGQQVTLRCSPKSGHDTVSWYQQALGQGPQFIFQYYEEEERQRGNFPDRFSGHQFPNYSSELNVNALLLGDSALYLCASSFSNGEQYFGPGTRLTVT.

This clone appeared many times. The read halts 3 residues ahead of the CDR3 end, with the missing end drawn from the germline J gene. The chain is built from TRBV6-1 and TRBJ2-4, with D uncertain. The CDR3 has 15 residues. The V gene's germline CDR1 is MNHNS and CDR2 SASEGT. The V gene lost 2 bases and the J gene lost 0 bases, with 8 bases spanning the gap. CDR3 DNA (partial): TGTGCCAGCAGTGAAATGCAACTAGCCAAAAACATT. This encodes CASSEMQLAKNI. The whole CDR3 is CASSEMQLAKNIQYF.

On this clone itself: The read ends 3 residues shy of where the CDR3 ends; the end is completed using the germline J gene. J is TRBJ1-5 and V is TRBV7-9; D call uncertain. The V end lost 5 bases, the J end lost 4 bases, and 6 bases lay between the germline ends. Germline lookup yields CDR1 SEHNR and CDR2 FQNEAQ (reference sequence). The CDR3 covers 12 residues. The CDR3 DNA, read in part, is TGTGCCAGCAGCCCTACGAATCAGCCC. Translated: CASSPTNQP. The entire CDR3 reads CASSPTNQPQHF. Together with reference TRBV7-9 and TRBJ1-5, the CDR3 gives the full variable domain: DTGVSQNPRHKITKRGQNVTFRCDPISEHNRLYWYRQTLGQGPEFLTYFQNEAQLEKSRLLSDRFSAERPKGSFSTLEIQRTEQGDSAMYLCASSPTNQPQHFGDGTRLSIL.

This clone was detected many times. The read ends 3 residues shy of where the CDR3 ends; the end is completed using the germline J gene. This chain connects TRBV29-1 to TRBJ2-7; 10 bases match TRBD2. Trimming at V came to 6 bases and at J to 5 bases, leaving 10 bases not matched to a gene. The CDR3 has 14 residues. Looked up from germline, CDR1 is SQVTM and CDR2 is ANQGSEA. The CDR3 bases that were read are TGCAGCGTCCGAGCTGTAGCGGGAGGTGACGAG. It specifies CSVRAVAGGDE. The whole CDR3 protein is CSVRAVAGGDEQYF.

This clone was picked up many times. The observed sequence ends 3 residues before the CDR3 terminus, with the missing tail filled in from the germline J gene. This chain joins TRBV5-1 and TRBJ2-2; 7 bases map to TRBD1. CDR1 is SGHRS, CDR2 YFSETQ, per germline. The CDR3 totals 16 residues. With 0 bases clipped from V and 1 base from J, the junction kept 3 bases outside the gene matches. The CDR3: CASSLEQGKNTGELFF. CDR3 DNA, as far as it was read: TGCGCCAGCAGCTTGGAACAGGGGAAGAACACCGGGGAG.

Only a few counts were recorded for this clone. The CDR3 end lies 3 residues beyond the end of the read and is filled in from the germline J gene. V gene TRBV11-2 combines with J gene TRBJ2-3; 7 bases agree with TRBD1. CDR1 and CDR2 (germline): SGHAT, FQNNGV. V lost 4 bases and J lost 0; bases outside the gene matches: 1. The CDR3 loop spans 14 amino acids. CDR3 DNA, as far as it was read: TGTGCCAGCAGCTCAGGGGGAAGCACAGATACG. Translation gives CASSSGGSTDT. The full CDR3 is CASSSGGSTDTQYF.

This clone has ten or more counts. From the germline J gene comes the end of the CDR3, since the read stops 3 residues before it. The rearrangement uses TRBV2 and TRBJ2-7; 7 bases align to TRBD2. Germline CDR1 reads SNHLY; CDR2 reads FYNNEI. V was pared by 7 bases and J by 2 bases, with 2 bases of the junction left unmatched. The CDR3 totals 12 residues. CDR3 bases read: TGTGCCAGCAACAGCGGGACCTACGAG. Protein product: CASNSGTYE. The complete CDR3 reads CASNSGTYEQYF.

This clone has at least ten counts. The read ends 3 residues before the CDR3 terminus; that terminus is restored from the germline J gene. V gene TRBV4-1 combines with J gene TRBJ2-1; D is tentatively TRBD1 or TRBD2 (5 bases each). Trimming shortened V by 0 bases and J by 3 bases, and 15 bases separated the two germline ends. The CDR3 is 17 residues long. Per germline, CDR1 MGHRA and CDR2 YSYEKL. This CDR3 is CASSQESGRIGYNEQFF. The covered CDR3 bases are TGCGCCAGCAGCCAAGAATCAGGGAGAATTGGCTACAATGAG.

This clone appeared many times. The CDR3 end lies 3 residues beyond the end of the read and is filled in from the germline J gene. The V and J genes are TRBV7-3 and TRBJ2-1, with 7 bases that match TRBD2. Germline V gene data show CDR1 as SGHTA and CDR2 as FQGTGA. The CDR3 spans 15 residues. The V gene end was trimmed by 3 bases and the J gene end by 3 bases; junction bases not matched to a gene: 5. The sequenced part of the CDR3 DNA is TGTGCCAGCAGCTTGGGCGGGAGAGGCTACAATGAG. Translation gives CASSLGGRGYNE. The entire CDR3 protein reads CASSLGGRGYNEQFF.

Comment on this clone: The same CDR3 can be traced to other DNA sequences in this sample. The CDR3 sequence: CASSPEGSGNTIYF. CDR3 bases read: TGTGCCAGCAGCCCGGAGGGGTCTGGAAACACC. The rearrangement links TRBV7-9 to TRBJ1-3; weak D call: TRBD1 (5 bases). The CDR3 end falls 3 residues outside the read, so it is completed with the germline J gene. CDR1 is SEHNR, CDR2 FQNEAQ, per germline (reference sequence). There are 14 residues in the CDR3. Deletions cut 5 bases from V and 1 base from J, with 9 bases between.

Ten or more counts support this clone. CDR3 region: CSARGDSGANVLTF. The sequenced part of the CDR3 DNA is TGCAGTGCTAGAGGCGACTCTGGGGCCAACGTC. The J gene is TRBJ2-6, the V gene TRBV20-1, with D unresolved. The read terminates 3 residues ahead of where the CDR3 ends, so the germline J gene completes it. Germline V CDR1 and CDR2: DFQATT, SNEGSKA (reference sequence). This CDR3 spans 14 amino acids. The V end lost 1 base, the J end lost 0 bases, and 4 bases lay between the germline ends.

A word on this clone: The observed sequence ends 3 residues before the CDR3 terminus, with the missing tail filled in from the germline J gene. J is TRBJ1-2 and V is TRBV30; tentative D call: TRBD1 (5 bases). The length of the CDR3 is 15 residues. Germline CDR1 reads GTSNPN; CDR2 reads SVGIG (reference sequence). The CDR3 here is CAWSPGAGMADTYTF. The CDR3 bases that were read are TGTGCCTGGAGTCCTGGGGCAGGGATGGCAGATACC.

This clone was picked up a small number of times. The read ends 3 residues shy of where the CDR3 ends; the end is completed using the germline J gene. V usage is TRBV30 and J usage is TRBJ1-2; D is unclear. CDR1 and CDR2 from the germline V gene are GTSNPN and SVGIG (reference sequence). This CDR3 region has 11 residues. The DNA read from the CDR3 is TGTGCCTGGAGTGTCAGTTACGAC. Amino acid sequence: CAWSVSYD. The CDR3 reads in full as CAWSVSYDYTF.

This clone showed up many times. The CDR3 reads CASSLWEGLYGYTF. CDR3 DNA (partial): TGTGCCAGCAGCTTGTGGGAGGGACTCTATGGC. J is TRBJ1-2 and V is TRBV5-6, with D tentatively TRBD1 (5 bases). The DNA ends 3 residues before the CDR3 does, and the rest of the CDR3 is filled in from the germline J gene. The ends were cut back, 1 base at V and 4 bases at J, with 11 bases in the middle. The V gene's germline CDR1 is SGHDT and CDR2 YYEEEE. The length of the CDR3 is 14 residues. Full variable domain (remainder filled in from reference TRBV5-6 and TRBJ1-2): DAGVTQSPTHLIKTRGQQVTLRCSPKSGHDTVSWYQQALGQGPQFIFQYYEEEERQRGNFPDRFSGHQFPNYSSELNVNALLLGDSALYLCASSLWEGLYGYTFGSGTRLTVV.

This clone was found many times. The CDR3 is cut off 3 residues early in the read; its end comes from the germline J gene. V is TRBV19 and J is TRBJ2-1; 8 bases map to TRBD2. This CDR3 is 17 amino acids long. Germline lookup yields CDR1 LNHDA and CDR2 SQIVND (reference sequence). V lost 7 bases to trimming and J lost 0 bases; unmatched junction nucleotides: 11. Incomplete CDR3 DNA: TGTGCCAGTACATCGACGGGAGGGGAGTCCTCCTACAATGAG. Encoded protein: CASTSTGGESSYNE. In full, the CDR3 is CASTSTGGESSYNEQFF. The entire variable domain, with the rest obtained from reference TRBV19 and TRBJ2-1, is as follows: DGGITQSPKYLFRKEGQNVTLSCEQNLNHDAMYWYRQDPGQGLRLIYYSQIVNDFQKGDIAEGYSVSREKKESFPLTVTSAQKNPTAFYLCASTSTGGESSYNEQFFGPGTRLTVL.

This clone was seen at least ten times. Read data end 3 residues before the CDR3 end; the end is taken from the germline J gene. The V call is TRBV20-1, the J call TRBJ1-1; D is undetermined. Germline CDR1 DFQATT, CDR2 SNEGSKA (reference sequence). V gave up 0 bases and J gave up 4 bases, with 9 bases separating them. CDR3 length: 13 residues. CDR3 DNA (partial): TGCAGTGCTAGAGAACCAGGCCTCACTGAA. Translated, it gives CSAREPGLTE. The whole CDR3 is CSAREPGLTEAFF.